Below, 9 T cell receptor beta chains from the same sample are listed, as sequenced in a study of T cells after yellow fever vaccination. Each CDR3 protein is one row after TCRdb ran MiXCR on the 5' RACE reads. The data hold about 370,000 distinct CDR3 sequences, with around 10% observed a single time. The sequences come from PBMCs, collected on the day of the first yellow fever vaccination. The receptor source for this set is a young man who received the YFV17D yellow fever vaccine.

This clonotype was counted between two and nine times. The J gene is TRBJ2-1, the V gene TRBV15; 7 nucleotides align to TRBD1. V lost 7 bases to trimming and J lost 4 bases; unmatched junction nucleotides: 10. CDR1 and CDR2 from the germline V gene are LNHNV and YYDKDF (reference sequence). CDR3 length: 15 residues. The CDR3 protein is CATNRGASHYNEQFF. CDR3 nucleotide sequence: TGTGCCACCAACAGGGGTGCATCACATTACAATGAGCAGTTCTTC.

This clonotype appeared a few times. A read error is possible here, since a much larger clone lies one base away. As DNA, the CDR3 is TGCAGTGCTAGTGTTAGCGGGGGGGCAGATACGCAGTATTTT. This sequence encodes CSASVSGGADTQYF. V is TRBV20-1 and J is TRBJ2-3; 11 bases match TRBD2. Germline V gives CDR1 DFQATT, CDR2 SNEGSKA (reference sequence). CDR3 length equals 14 residues. The J segment lost 4 bases and the V segment lost 3 bases, leaving 3 bases of the junction unmatched.

Remarks on this clonotype: One junction end does not reproduce the germline sequence, and a read error may be involved. The chain uses TRBV4-3 and TRBJ2-3; D might be TRBD2 (5 bases). This CDR3 has 16 residues. Germline V lookup: CDR1 LGHNA, CDR2 YSLEER. The chain's CDR3 is CASSRTSGRSKDTQYF. Written as DNA, the CDR3 is TGCGCCAGCAGCCGAACTTCGGGGAGAAGCAAAGATACGCAGTATTTT.

V is TRBV24-1 and J is TRBJ2-3; TRBD2 is a possible D gene (5 bases). The CDR3 sequence is 14 residues long. The germline V gene has CDR1 KGHDR and CDR2 SFDVKD. The V end was cut by 3 bases, the J end by 5 bases, with 11 bases between. The CDR3, as DNA: TGTGCCACCAGTGATCCTCACCGGGGAGATACGCAGTATTTT. It specifies CATSDPHRGDTQYF.

The table lists this clonotype with a few counts. This chain uses TRBV20-1 with TRBJ2-2, with D perhaps TRBD2 (5 bases). This CDR3 region has 14 residues. V was shortened by 3 bases and J by 6 bases, with 14 bases between the two germline ends. Germline-derived CDR1 and CDR2 are DFQATT and SNEGSKA (reference sequence). CDR3: CSARALVFAGELFF. The DNA of the CDR3 is TGCAGTGCTAGGGCACTAGTCTTCGCCGGGGAGCTGTTTTTT.

In this sample, this clonotype turned up a few times. The genes are TRBV6-2 or TRBV6-3 and TRBJ2-7, with 7 bases fitting TRBD1. The V gene's germline CDR1 is MNHEY and CDR2 SVGEGT. V lost 6 bases, J lost 6 bases, and 14 bases stayed unmatched. CDR3 length: 15 residues. The CDR3 coding sequence is TGTGCCAGCAGCCCCTACTTACCCGGACAGGTCGAGCAGTACGTC. Protein sequence: CASSPYLPGQVEQYV.

The chain links TRBV6-5 to TRBJ2-7; D tentatively fits TRBD1 or TRBD2 (6 bases each). The CDR3 is 13 amino acids. Germline loops: CDR1 MNHEY, CDR2 SVGAGI. Trimming shortened V by 3 bases and J by 6 bases, and 12 bases separated the two germline ends. Here the CDR3 reads CASSYVQGGEQYF. Written as DNA, the CDR3 is TGTGCCAGCAGTTATGTACAGGGAGGCGAGCAGTACTTC.

The chain combines TRBV12-3 or TRBV12-4 with TRBJ1-3; weak D call: TRBD1 (5 bases). Trimming removed 6 bases from V and 0 bases from J, with 15 bases in between. The CDR3 length is 16 residues. The CDR3 DNA is TGTGCCAGCAGCCCGGGACGGAGAAGCTCTGGAAACACCATATATTTT. This encodes CASSPGRRSSGNTIYF.

The table lists this clonotype with a few counts. The chain recombines TRBV6-6 with TRBJ2-1; TRBD2 aligns across 7 bases. CDR1 is MNHNY and CDR2 is SVGAGI in the germline V gene (reference sequence). Trimming removed 6 bases from V and 9 bases from J; junction bases left unmatched: 8. CDR3 size: 13 residues. In DNA form, the CDR3 reads TGTGCCAGCAGGCCGGGACTAATGTTTGAGCAGTTCTTC. Protein sequence: CASRPGLMFEQFF.